The 22 T cell receptor beta chains reported below all come from one sample, sequenced in a study of T cells in Graves' hyperthyroidism and ophthalmopathy. RNA transcripts gave rise to amplified TCR beta CDR3 regions. The primer set for the first-round RT-PCR of the TCR CDR3 was HTBI. In TCRdb, the multiplex PCR reads were re-called with MiXCR into one record per CDR3 protein. The table includes some 510,000 distinct CDR3 sequences, about 20% detected once. Material for sequencing was blood. These receptors came from a man aged 18 to 30 with Graves' hyperthyroidism.

At least ten counts were recorded for this clonotype. The chain is built from TRBV5-1 and TRBJ1-1; tentative D call: TRBD1 (5 bases). The CDR3 spans 15 residues. Germline V gene sequence: CDR1 SGHRS, CDR2 YFSETQ. Trimming removed 4 bases from V and 3 bases from J, with 16 bases in between. The CDR3 sequence: CASSPPPGPDTEAFF. The CDR3 DNA sequence: TGCGCCAGCAGCCCTCCACCGGGACCCGACACTGAAGCTTTCTTT. Drawing the rest from reference TRBV5-1 and TRBJ1-1, the complete variable domain is KAGVTQTPRYLIKTRGQQVTLSCSPISGHRSVSWYQQTPGQGLQFLFEYFSETQRNKGNFPGRFSGRQFSNSRSEMNVSTLELGDSALYLCASSPPPGPDTEAFFGQGTRLTVV.

This clonotype was seen many times. The chain is built from TRBV5-1 and TRBJ2-7, with D perhaps TRBD2 (5 bases). The CDR3 extends over 16 amino acids. Trimming shortened V by 3 bases and J by 6 bases, and 22 bases separated the two germline ends. The V gene's germline CDR1 is SGHRS and CDR2 YFSETQ. In DNA form, the CDR3 reads TGCGCCAGCAGCTCCTTGAGCCTCGGGGTCCTACGCGAGCAGTACTTC. The encoded protein is CASSSLSLGVLREQYF.

The table lists this clonotype with many counts. The chain has TRBV6-5 and TRBJ2-2, with no clear D. Germline V lookup: CDR1 MNHEY, CDR2 SVGAGI. Trimming shortened V by 3 bases and J by 3 bases, and 5 bases separated the two germline ends. This CDR3 spans 13 amino acids. CDR3 in amino acids: CASSYPYTGELFF. CDR3 nucleotides: TGTGCCAGCAGTTATCCATACACCGGGGAGCTGTTTTTT.

This clonotype was observed at least ten times. J is TRBJ1-2 and V is TRBV24-1, with D hard to call. The CDR3 loop spans 14 amino acids. Trimming took 0 bases from V and 4 from J, leaving 8 bases between them. In germline, CDR1 is KGHDR, CDR2 SFDVKD. The CDR3 DNA reads as TGTGCCACCAGTGATTTGGAACAGAGCTATGGCTACACCTTC. Its translation: CATSDLEQSYGYTF.

This clonotype was recorded many times. The CDR3: CASSETGMNTGELFF. The DNA of the CDR3 is TGTGCCAGCAGTGAAACCGGGATGAACACCGGGGAGCTGTTTTTT. The chain couples TRBV2 to TRBJ2-2; weak D call: TRBD2 (5 bases). CDR1 and CDR2 from the germline V gene are SNHLY and FYNNEI. Trimming stripped 2 bases from V and 1 base from J, with 8 bases between. CDR3 length: 15 residues. The whole variable domain, remainder taken from reference TRBV2 and TRBJ2-2, is EPEVTQTPSHQVTQMGQEVILRCVPISNHLYFYWYRQILGQKVEFLVSFYNNEISEKSEIFDDQFSVERPDGSNFTLKIRSTKLEDSAMYFCASSETGMNTGELFFGEGSRLTVL.

This clonotype was found a few times. The chain combines TRBV5-5 with TRBJ1-1, with a possible D match to TRBD1 (6 bases). The CDR3 has 14 amino acids. The germline V and J ends were trimmed by 1 base and 7 bases, with 14 bases remaining between them. The V gene's germline CDR1 is SGHKS and CDR2 YYEKEE (reference sequence). The CDR3 region has the DNA TGTGCCAGCAGCTTGACCACAGGGAGGGGTGAAGCTTTCTTT. Translating it yields CASSLTTGRGEAFF.

This clonotype was counted only a few times. V gene TRBV27 combines with J gene TRBJ1-5, with a tentative D call TRBD1 (6 bases). V was cut by 3 bases and J by 5 bases, with 11 bases left in between. CDR1 MNHEY and CDR2 SMNVEV come from the germline V gene (reference sequence). CDR3 length equals 14 residues. As DNA, the CDR3 is TGTGCCAGCAGTTTCCGGCGGGGGCATCAGCCCCAGCATTTT. Protein product: CASSFRRGHQPQHF.

At least ten counts were recorded for this clonotype. This chain connects TRBV28 to TRBJ2-5, with 11 bases identical to TRBD2. The V segment lost 3 bases and the J segment 3 bases; nucleotides outside the gene matches: 3. The germline V gene has CDR1 MDHEN and CDR2 SYDVKM. The CDR3 covers 15 residues. The CDR3, as DNA: TGTGCCAGCAGTTTCCAGACTAGCGGGGAAGAGACCCAGTACTTC. Translating gives CASSFQTSGEETQYF.

The chain carries TRBV10-3 and TRBJ2-2; TRBD2 agrees at 8 bases. V dropped 6 bases and J dropped 4; count of bases not matched to a gene: 4. The length of the CDR3 is 14 residues. Germline values: CDR1 ENHRY, CDR2 SYGVKD. As DNA, the CDR3 is TGTGCCATCAGCAGCGGGAGTAGCACCGGGGAGCTGTTTTTT. This gives the protein CAISSGSSTGELFF.

On this clonotype: The CDR3 carries no conserved terminal phenylalanine or tryptophan, so it likely arises from a read error. The rearrangement uses TRBV19 and TRBJ1-5; D gene ambiguous. The CDR3 runs 14 residues. Germline V gives CDR1 LNHDA, CDR2 SQIVND (reference sequence). V was pared by 1 base and J by 0 bases, with 4 bases between. DNA of the CDR3: TGTGCCAGTAGTATAGGGCTTAGCAATCAGCCCCAGCATCTT. The encoded protein is CASSIGLSNQPQHL.

This clonotype was detected ten times or more. This chain connects TRBV6-4 to TRBJ2-7, with no clear D. V was cut by 5 bases and J by 0 bases, with 23 bases left in between. This CDR3 contains 18 residues. Germline CDR1 reads MRHNA; CDR2 reads SNTAGT. In nucleotides, the CDR3 is TGTGCCAGCAGTAGCCGCCGGGCCCAAAGAGGATACTCCTACGAGCAGTACTTC. It translates to CASSSRRAQRGYSYEQYF.

The chain joins TRBV19 to TRBJ1-2, with 7 bases lining up with TRBD1. V dropped 6 bases and J dropped 4; count of bases not matched to a gene: 11. This CDR3 spans 15 amino acids. Germline assignment: CDR1 LNHDA and CDR2 SQIVND (reference sequence). In nucleotides, the CDR3 is TGTGCCAGTAGCAACGACAGGGACCTAACCTATGGCTACACCTTC. Protein sequence: CASSNDRDLTYGYTF. The entire variable domain, with the rest obtained from reference TRBV19 and TRBJ1-2, is as follows: DGGITQSPKYLFRKEGQNVTLSCEQNLNHDAMYWYRQDPGQGLRLIYYSQIVNDFQKGDIAEGYSVSREKKESFPLTVTSAQKNPTAFYLCASSNDRDLTYGYTFGSGTRLTVV.

This chain uses TRBV12-3 or TRBV12-4 with TRBJ1-1, with a possible D match to TRBD1 (5 bases). The V gene lost 1 base and the J gene lost 0 bases, with 18 bases spanning the gap. The CDR3 totals 18 residues. The CDR3 bases are TGTGCCAGCAGTTTAGGGCAGGGCGGGTACCGATTGAACACTGAAGCTTTCTTT. This gives the protein CASSLGQGGYRLNTEAFF.

This chain links TRBV29-1 with TRBJ1-1; 9 bases align to TRBD1. The CDR3 spans 12 residues. Losses at the gene ends were 5 bases for V and 14 bases for J; bases not matched to a gene: 12. Germline V gene data show CDR1 as SQVTM and CDR2 as ANQGSEA. CDR3 sequence: CSVSVRTGELFF. For the CDR3, the DNA is TGCAGCGTTTCGGTCCGGACAGGGGAGTTGTTCTTT.

In its sample, this clonotype was seen many times. V is TRBV6-2 or TRBV6-3 and J is TRBJ1-3; 9 bases fit TRBD1. Germline CDR1 and CDR2: MNHEY and SVGEGT. The V and J ends lost 5 bases and 8 bases, in that order; junction bases with no gene match: 7. This CDR3 region has 14 residues. The CDR3 region has the DNA TGTGCCAGCAGTGAGACGACAGGGGGTCACACCATATATTTT. It is translated as CASSETTGGHTIYF.

This clonotype occurred once. At one end the junction does not follow the germline gene, possibly because of a read error. The chain is built from TRBV28 and TRBJ2-5, with a weak D call TRBD2 (5 bases). CDR3 length: 13 amino acids. Germline CDR1 and CDR2: MDHEN and SYDVKM. CDR3 region: CSSSGIRGETQYF. The CDR3 DNA sequence: TGTTCCAGCTCCGGGATAAGAGGAGAGACCCAGTACTTC.

This clonotype was counted ten times or more. The chain recombines TRBV6-5 with TRBJ1-2; D gene unclear. The CDR3 has 14 residues. Germline CDR1 reads MNHEY; CDR2 reads SVGAGI. Trimming left V 0 bases short and J 4 bases short, with 9 bases between. CDR3: CASSYSDPSYGYTF. CDR3 in DNA: TGTGCCAGCAGTTACTCGGACCCGTCCTATGGCTACACCTTC.

This clonotype was picked up a small number of times. The chain recombines TRBV5-1 with TRBJ1-2; no clear D gene. Germline V lookup: CDR1 SGHRS, CDR2 YFSETQ. Trimming left V 0 bases short and J 4 bases short, with 10 bases between. The CDR3 consists of 14 residues. The CDR3 DNA sequence: TGCGCCAGCAGCTTGGCCGGGCAGAGCTATGGCTACACCTTC. Translating gives CASSLAGQSYGYTF.

This sequence joins TRBV12-3 or TRBV12-4 and TRBJ2-5, with D possibly TRBD1 on 6 matching bases. Trimming cost V 7 bases and J 5 bases, with 17 bases left between them. The CDR3 extends over 14 amino acids. CDR3 nucleotide sequence: TGTGCCAGCACCAAAACAGGGTTAGTGGAGACCCAGTACTTC. It encodes CASTKTGLVETQYF.

This clonotype was recorded at least ten times. The V and J genes are TRBV6-2 or TRBV6-3 and TRBJ2-2; D ambiguous. The CDR3 contains 14 residues. V dropped 2 bases and J dropped 2 bases, with 6 bases sitting between them. Germline CDR1 is MNHEY and CDR2 is SVGEGT. The CDR3 loop reads CASSYDSNTGELFF. The CDR3 DNA is TGTGCCAGCAGTTACGATTCTAACACCGGGGAGCTGTTTTTT.

J is TRBJ2-7 and V is TRBV11-2; 12 positions agree with TRBD2. Germline loops: CDR1 SGHAT, CDR2 FQNNGV. The CDR3 extends over 16 amino acids. V shed 8 bases, J shed 4 bases, and the junction held 12 bases outside the gene matches. In DNA form, the CDR3 reads TGTGCCAGCTCACCCCACGGACTAGCGGGAAGTTACGAGCAGTACTTC. It translates to CASSPHGLAGSYEQYF.

This clonotype was counted at least ten times. V gene TRBV12-3 or TRBV12-4 combines with J gene TRBJ1-3, with D unclear. This CDR3 has 13 residues. V dropped 5 bases and J dropped 4 bases, with 9 bases sitting between them. The CDR3: CASSPTTGNTIYF. DNA of the CDR3: TGTGCCAGCAGTCCGACAACCGGAAACACCATATATTTT.